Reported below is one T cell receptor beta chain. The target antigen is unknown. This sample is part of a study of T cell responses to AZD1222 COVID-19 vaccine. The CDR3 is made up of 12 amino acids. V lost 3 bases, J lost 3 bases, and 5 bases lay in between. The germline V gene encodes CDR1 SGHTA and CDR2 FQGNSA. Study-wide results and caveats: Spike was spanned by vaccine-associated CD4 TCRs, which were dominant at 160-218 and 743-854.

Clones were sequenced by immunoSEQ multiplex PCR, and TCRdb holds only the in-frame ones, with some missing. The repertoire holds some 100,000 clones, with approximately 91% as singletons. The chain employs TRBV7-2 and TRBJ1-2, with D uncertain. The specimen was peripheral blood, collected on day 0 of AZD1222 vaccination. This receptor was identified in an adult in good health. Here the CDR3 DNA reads TGTGCCAGCAGCTTGGGAGACTATGGCTACACCTTC. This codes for CASSLGDYGYTF.